In its sample, the clone carrying this T cell receptor (beta chain) was seen many times. Its antigen remains unknown. Germline and junction disagree at one end, which may indicate a read error. This entry belongs to a study of human T cells and chemical hapten exposure. Time point defined: patch test 2, 6 weeks after DPC sensitization. Treatment indicated: therapeutic diphenylcyclopropenone sensitization with weekly scalp DPC. Non-pregnant alopecia patients aged 18 to 70, suitable for DPC therapy. As the library was built, unique molecular identifiers were attached to individual cDNA molecules. TCRdb redid the calling of the RACE reads with MiXCR, one entry per CDR3 protein. Of 75,000 to 100,000 distinct CDR3 sequences listed, 9.3% are singletons. Notes on the study in general: Relative to controls, expanded TCRs formed significantly more large CDR3 similarity clusters. TCRs at high frequency, those above 1 in 1000, did not change with DPC sensitization.

The germline gives CDR1 SGHAT, CDR2 FQNNGV. This CDR3 spans 14 amino acids. The sequences come from whole blood, collected in connection with sensitization to the hapten diphenylcyclopropenone (DPC). This chain uses TRBV11-2 with TRBJ2-1; D is unclear. The source is a woman aged 40 to 55 with alopecia areata. Some clones in this sample may be carry-over from other donors' samples. Here the CDR3 DNA reads TGTGCCAGCAGCTTAGTAGGGTTCGACGGTCCCAACAACTTC. Its protein is CASSLVGFDGPNNF.